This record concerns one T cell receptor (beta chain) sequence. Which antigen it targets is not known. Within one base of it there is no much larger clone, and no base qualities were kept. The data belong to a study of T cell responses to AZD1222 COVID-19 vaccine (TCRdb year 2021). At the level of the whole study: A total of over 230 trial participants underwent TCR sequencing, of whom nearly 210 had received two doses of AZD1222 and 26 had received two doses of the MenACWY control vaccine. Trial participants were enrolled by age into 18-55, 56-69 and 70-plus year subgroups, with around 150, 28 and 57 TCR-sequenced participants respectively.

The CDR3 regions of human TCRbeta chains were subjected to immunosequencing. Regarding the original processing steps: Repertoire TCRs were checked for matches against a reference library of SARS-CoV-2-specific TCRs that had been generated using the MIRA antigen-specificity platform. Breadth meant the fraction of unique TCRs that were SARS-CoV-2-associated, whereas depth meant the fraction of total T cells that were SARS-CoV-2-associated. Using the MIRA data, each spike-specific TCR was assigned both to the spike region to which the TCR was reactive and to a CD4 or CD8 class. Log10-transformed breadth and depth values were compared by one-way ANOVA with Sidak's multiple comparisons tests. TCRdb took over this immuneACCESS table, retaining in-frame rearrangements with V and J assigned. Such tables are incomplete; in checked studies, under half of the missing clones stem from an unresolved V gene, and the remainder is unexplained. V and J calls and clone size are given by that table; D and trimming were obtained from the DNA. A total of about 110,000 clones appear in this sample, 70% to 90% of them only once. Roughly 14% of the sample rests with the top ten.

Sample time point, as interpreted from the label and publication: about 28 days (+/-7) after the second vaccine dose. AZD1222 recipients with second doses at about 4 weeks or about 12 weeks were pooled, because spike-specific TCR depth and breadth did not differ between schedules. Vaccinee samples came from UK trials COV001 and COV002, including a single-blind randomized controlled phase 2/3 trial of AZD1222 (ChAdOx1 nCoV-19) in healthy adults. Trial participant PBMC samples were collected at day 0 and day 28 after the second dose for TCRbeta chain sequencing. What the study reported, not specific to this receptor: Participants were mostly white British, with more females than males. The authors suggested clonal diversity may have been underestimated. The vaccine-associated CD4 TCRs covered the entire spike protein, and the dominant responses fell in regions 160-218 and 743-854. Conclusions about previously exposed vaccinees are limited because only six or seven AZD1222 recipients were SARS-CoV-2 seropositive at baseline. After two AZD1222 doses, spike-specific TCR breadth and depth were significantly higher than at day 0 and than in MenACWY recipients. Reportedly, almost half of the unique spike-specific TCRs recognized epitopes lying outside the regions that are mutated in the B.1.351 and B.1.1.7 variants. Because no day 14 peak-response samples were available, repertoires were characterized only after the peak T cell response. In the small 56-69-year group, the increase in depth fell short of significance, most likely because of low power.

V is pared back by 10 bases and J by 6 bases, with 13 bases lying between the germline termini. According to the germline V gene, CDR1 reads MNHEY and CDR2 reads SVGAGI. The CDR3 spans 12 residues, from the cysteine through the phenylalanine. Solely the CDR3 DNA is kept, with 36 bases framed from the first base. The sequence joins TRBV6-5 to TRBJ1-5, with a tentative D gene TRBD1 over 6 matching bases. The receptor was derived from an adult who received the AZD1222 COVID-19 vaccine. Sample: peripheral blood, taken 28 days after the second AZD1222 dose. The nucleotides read TGTGCCACCCACAGGGTGGGTCAGCCCCAGCATTTT. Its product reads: CATHRVGQPQHF.